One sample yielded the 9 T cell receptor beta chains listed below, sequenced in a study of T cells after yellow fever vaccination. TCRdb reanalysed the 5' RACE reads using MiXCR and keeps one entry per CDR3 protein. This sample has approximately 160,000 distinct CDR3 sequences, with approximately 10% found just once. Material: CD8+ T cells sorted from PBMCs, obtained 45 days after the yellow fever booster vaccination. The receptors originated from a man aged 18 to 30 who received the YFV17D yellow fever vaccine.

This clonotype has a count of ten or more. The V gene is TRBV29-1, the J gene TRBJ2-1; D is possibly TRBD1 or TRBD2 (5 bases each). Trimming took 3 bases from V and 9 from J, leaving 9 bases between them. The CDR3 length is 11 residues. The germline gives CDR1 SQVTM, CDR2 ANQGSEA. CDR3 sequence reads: CSVEGPGEQFF. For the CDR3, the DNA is TGCAGCGTTGAGGGACCGGGTGAGCAGTTCTTC.

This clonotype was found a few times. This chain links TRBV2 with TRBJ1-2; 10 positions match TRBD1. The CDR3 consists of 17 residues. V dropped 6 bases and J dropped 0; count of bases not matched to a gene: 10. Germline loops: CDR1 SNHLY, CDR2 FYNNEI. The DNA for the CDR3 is TGTGCCAGCAGAGCTACCGGGACAGGGGCAACTAACTATGGCTACACCTTC. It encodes CASRATGTGATNYGYTF. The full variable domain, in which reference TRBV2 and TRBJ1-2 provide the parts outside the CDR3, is EPEVTQTPSHQVTQMGQEVILRCVPISNHLYFYWYRQILGQKVEFLVSFYNNEISEKSEIFDDQFSVERPDGSNFTLKIRSTKLEDSAMYFCASRATGTGATNYGYTFGSGTRLTVV.

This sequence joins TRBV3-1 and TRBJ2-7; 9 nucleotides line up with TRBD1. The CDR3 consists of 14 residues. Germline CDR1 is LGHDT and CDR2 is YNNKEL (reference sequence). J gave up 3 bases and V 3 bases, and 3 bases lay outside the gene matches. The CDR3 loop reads CASSHGTGHYEQYV. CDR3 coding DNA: TGTGCCAGCAGCCACGGGACAGGGCACTACGAGCAGTACGTC.

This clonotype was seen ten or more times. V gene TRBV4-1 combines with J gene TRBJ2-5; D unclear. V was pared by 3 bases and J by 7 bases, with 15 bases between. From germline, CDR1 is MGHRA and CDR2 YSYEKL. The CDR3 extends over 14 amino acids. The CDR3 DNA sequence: TGCGCCAGCAGCCATCTTACTGGGCGGCGGACCCAGTACTTC. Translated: CASSHLTGRRTQYF.

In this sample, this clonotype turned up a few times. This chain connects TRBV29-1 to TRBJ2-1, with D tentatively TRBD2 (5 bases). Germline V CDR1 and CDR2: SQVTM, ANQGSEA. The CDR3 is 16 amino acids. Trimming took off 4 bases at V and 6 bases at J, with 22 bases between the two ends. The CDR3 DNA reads TGCAGCGTTGTACTAGTTGATAGAAGGGTCGTCAATGAGCAGTTCTTC. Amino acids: CSVVLVDRRVVNEQFF.

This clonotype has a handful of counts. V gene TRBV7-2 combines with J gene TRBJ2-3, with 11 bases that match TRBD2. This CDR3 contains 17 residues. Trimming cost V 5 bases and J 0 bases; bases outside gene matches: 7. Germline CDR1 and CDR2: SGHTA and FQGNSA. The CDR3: CASSPGVAGGSTDTQYF. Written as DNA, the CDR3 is TGTGCCAGCAGCCCCGGGGTAGCGGGGGGGAGCACAGATACGCAGTATTTT.

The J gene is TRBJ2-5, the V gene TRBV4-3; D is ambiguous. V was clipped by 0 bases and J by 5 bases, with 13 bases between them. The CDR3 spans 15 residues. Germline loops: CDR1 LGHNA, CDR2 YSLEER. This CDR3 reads CASSQEGQTPETQYF. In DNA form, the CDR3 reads TGCGCCAGCAGCCAAGAAGGTCAGACGCCGGAGACCCAGTACTTC.

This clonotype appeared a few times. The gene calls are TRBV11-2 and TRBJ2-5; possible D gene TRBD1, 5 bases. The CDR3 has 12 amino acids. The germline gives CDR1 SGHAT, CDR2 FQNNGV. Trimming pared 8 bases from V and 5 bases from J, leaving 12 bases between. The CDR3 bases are TGTGCCAGCGGTGGCAGGGCGGAGACCCAGTACTTC. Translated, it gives CASGGRAETQYF.

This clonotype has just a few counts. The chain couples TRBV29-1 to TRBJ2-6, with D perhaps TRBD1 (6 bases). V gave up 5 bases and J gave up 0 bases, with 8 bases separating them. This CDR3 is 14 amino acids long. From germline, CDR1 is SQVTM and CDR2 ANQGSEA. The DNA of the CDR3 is TGCAGCGTTAAAGGGGGCTCTGGGGCCAACGTCCTGACTTTC. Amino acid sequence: CSVKGGSGANVLTF.